This paragraph reports one T cell receptor beta chain. Its specificity is unknown. The data were taken from a study of T-cell memory formation after mild COVID-19. Trimming removed 3 bases from V and 4 bases from J; junction bases left unmatched: 10. Germline-derived CDR1 and CDR2 are DFQATT and SNEGSKA (reference sequence). CDR3 length: 15 amino acids. Findings of the study overall: The pre-infection memory compartment contained some responding clones, suggesting cross-reactive memory joined. The second-wave clones peaking on day 37 were not confirmed as SARS-CoV-2-specific.

5'RACE with constant-segment primers yielded barcoded, UMI-tagged TCR alpha and TCR beta cDNA libraries. MiXCR was run by TCRdb on the 5' RACE reads, yielding one entry per CDR3 protein. The sample yields some 300,000 distinct CDR3 sequences, 20% to 25% seen once. This TCR was recovered from a man between 18 and 35 years old who had mild COVID-19 (a few samples of this study predate the infection). Cell type and time point are not known. The chain carries TRBV20-1 and TRBJ2-5; 8 nucleotides line up with TRBD2. Sequencing was carried out using PBMCs or a T cell subset sorted from them (not recorded which). This CDR3 reads CSASIPSGLRETQYF. CDR3 nucleotide sequence: TGCAGTGCTAGCATCCCTAGCGGGTTGAGAGAGACCCAGTACTTC.